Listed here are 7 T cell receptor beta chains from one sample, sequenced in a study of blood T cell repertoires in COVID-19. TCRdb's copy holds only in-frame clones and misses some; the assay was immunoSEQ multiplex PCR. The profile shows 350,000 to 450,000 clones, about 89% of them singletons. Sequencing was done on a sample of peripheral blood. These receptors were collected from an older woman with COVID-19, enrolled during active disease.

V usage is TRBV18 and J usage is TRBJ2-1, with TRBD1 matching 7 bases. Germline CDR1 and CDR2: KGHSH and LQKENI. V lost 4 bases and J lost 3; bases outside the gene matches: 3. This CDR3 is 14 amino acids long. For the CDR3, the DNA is TGTGCCAGCTCACGGGACAGTTTCTACAATGAGCAGTTCTTC. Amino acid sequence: CASSRDSFYNEQFF.

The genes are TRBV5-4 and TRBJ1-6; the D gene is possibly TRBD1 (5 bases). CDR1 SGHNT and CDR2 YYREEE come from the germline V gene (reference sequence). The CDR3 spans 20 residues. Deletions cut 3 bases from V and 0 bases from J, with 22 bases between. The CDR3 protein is CASSSFRALNQSSYNSPLHF. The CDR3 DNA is TGTGCCAGCAGCTCGTTCAGGGCCCTAAATCAATCCTCCTATAATTCACCCCTCCACTTT.

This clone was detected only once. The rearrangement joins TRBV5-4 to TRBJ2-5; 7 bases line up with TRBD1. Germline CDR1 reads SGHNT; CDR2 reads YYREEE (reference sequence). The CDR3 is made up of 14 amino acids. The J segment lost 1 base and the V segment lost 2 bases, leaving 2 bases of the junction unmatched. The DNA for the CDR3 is TGTGCCAGCAGCTTCAACAGGGGCCAAGAGACCCAGTACTTC. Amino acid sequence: CASSFNRGQETQYF.

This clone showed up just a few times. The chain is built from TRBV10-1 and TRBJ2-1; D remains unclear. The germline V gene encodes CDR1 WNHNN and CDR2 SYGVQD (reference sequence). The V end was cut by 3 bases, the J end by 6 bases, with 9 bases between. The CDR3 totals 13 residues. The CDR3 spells CASSDPVPNEQFF. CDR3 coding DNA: TGCGCCAGCAGTGACCCAGTCCCCAATGAGCAGTTCTTC.

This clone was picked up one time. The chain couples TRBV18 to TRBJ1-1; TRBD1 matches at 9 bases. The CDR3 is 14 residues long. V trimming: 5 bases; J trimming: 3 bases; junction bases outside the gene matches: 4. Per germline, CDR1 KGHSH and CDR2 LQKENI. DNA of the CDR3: TGTGCCAGCTCATTGGGACAGGGCTACACTGAAGCTTTCTTT. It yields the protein CASSLGQGYTEAFF. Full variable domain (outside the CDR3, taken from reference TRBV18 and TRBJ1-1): NAGVMQNPRHLVRRRGQEARLRCSPMKGHSHVYWYRQLPEEGLKFMVYLQKENIIDESGMPKERFSAEFPKEGPSILRIQQVVRGDSAAYFCASSLGQGYTEAFFGQGTRLTVV.

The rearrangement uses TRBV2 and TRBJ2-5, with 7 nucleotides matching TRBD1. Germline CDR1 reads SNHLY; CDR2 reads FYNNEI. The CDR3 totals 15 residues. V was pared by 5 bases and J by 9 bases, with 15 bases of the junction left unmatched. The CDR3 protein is CASSRQGSAGTAQYF. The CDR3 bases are TGTGCCAGCAGTCGACAGGGAAGTGCAGGAACGGCCCAGTACTTC.

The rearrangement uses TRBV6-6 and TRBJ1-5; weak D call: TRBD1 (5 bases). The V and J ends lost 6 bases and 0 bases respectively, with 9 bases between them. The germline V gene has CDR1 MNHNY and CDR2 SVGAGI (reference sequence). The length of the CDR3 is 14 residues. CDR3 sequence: CASSKGDSNQPQHF. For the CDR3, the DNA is TGTGCCAGCAGCAAAGGGGATAGCAATCAGCCCCAGCATTTT.